The 25 T cell receptor beta chains below were found in one sample sequenced in a study of T cell responses to AZD1222 COVID-19 vaccine. Profiling relied on immunoSEQ multiplex PCR, and the TCRdb table lists in-frame clones only, not all of them. The profile covers roughly 100,000 clones, with approximately 89% appearing a single time and more than 2.5% taken by the ten largest. The sequencing here drew on peripheral blood, taken 28 days after the second dose of the MenACWY control vaccine. Receptors were obtained from an adult who received the MenACWY meningococcal vaccine as a control.

The chain employs TRBV27 and TRBJ2-7, with D possibly TRBD1 on 6 matching bases. The CDR3 consists of 16 residues. V gave up 5 bases and J gave up 5 bases, with 22 bases separating them. Germline lookup yields CDR1 MNHEY and CDR2 SMNVEV (reference sequence). The CDR3 sequence: CASSHQGNRVGNEQYF. CDR3 coding DNA: TGTGCCAGCAGTCACCAAGGAAACAGGGTCGGCAACGAGCAGTACTTC.

V usage is TRBV3-1 (or the pseudogene TRBV3-2) and J usage is TRBJ2-1; the match to TRBD1 covers 7 bases. CDR3 length: 13 residues. Germline values: CDR1 LGHDT, CDR2 YNNKEL (reference sequence). J lost 7 bases, V lost 4 bases, and 4 bases had no gene match. CDR3 nucleotide sequence: TGTGCCAGCAGCCTTTCACAGGGGAATGAGCAGTTCTTC. Its protein is CASSLSQGNEQFF.

This sequence joins TRBV19 and TRBJ2-3; 7 nucleotides match TRBD1. Germline V gives CDR1 LNHDA, CDR2 SQIVND (reference sequence). This CDR3 has 15 residues. The ends lost 5 bases at V and 4 bases at J; junction bases unmatched: 9. CDR3 residues: CASSGAGGSADTQYF. As DNA, the CDR3 is TGTGCCAGTAGTGGAGCAGGGGGTAGTGCAGATACGCAGTATTTT.

The J gene is TRBJ1-3, the V gene TRBV5-1; unclear D gene. Looked up from germline, CDR1 is SGHRS and CDR2 is YFSETQ. This CDR3 contains 13 residues. Trimming took off 1 base at V and 3 bases at J, with 5 bases between the two ends. CDR3 in amino acids: CASSLNDGNTIYF. CDR3 in DNA: TGCGCCAGCAGCTTGAATGATGGAAACACCATATATTTT.

The CDR3 reads CASSIGSGPFYEQYF. The CDR3 nucleotides are TGTGCCAGTAGTATAGGCAGTGGGCCTTTCTACGAGCAGTACTTC. V and J are TRBV19 and TRBJ2-7; D call uncertain. Trimming shortened V by 1 base and J by 3 bases, and 13 bases separated the two germline ends. Germline CDR1 reads LNHDA; CDR2 reads SQIVND (reference sequence). CDR3 length: 15 residues.

The gene calls are TRBV13 and TRBJ2-3, with a possible D match to TRBD2 (6 bases). CDR3 size: 17 residues. The V and J ends lost 2 bases and 4 bases respectively, with 19 bases between them. The germline V gene has CDR1 PRHDT and CDR2 FYEKMQ (reference sequence). This chain's CDR3 is CASSLYWGEIGSDTQYF. DNA of the CDR3: TGTGCCAGCAGCTTATATTGGGGGGAGATAGGGTCAGATACGCAGTATTTT.

The genes are TRBV3-1 (or the pseudogene TRBV3-2) and TRBJ2-7; 7 bases are shared with TRBD1. CDR1 LGHDT and CDR2 YNNKEL come from the germline V gene (reference sequence). There are 13 residues in the CDR3. Germline trimming cut 6 bases from V and 3 bases from J; bases unmatched to any gene: 5. The CDR3 region is CASSWDSNYEQYF. The CDR3 nucleotides read TGTGCCAGCAGTTGGGACAGTAACTACGAGCAGTACTTC.

This sequence joins TRBV7-2 and TRBJ1-2; TRBD1 aligns across 7 bases. The CDR3 contains 15 residues. The J segment lost 7 bases and the V segment lost 6 bases, leaving 14 bases of the junction unmatched. CDR1 and CDR2 (germline): SGHTA, FQGNSA. DNA for the CDR3: TGTGCCAGCAGTACTATGTCAGGGGGGCTGGGTGGCTACACCTTC. Residues: CASSTMSGGLGGYTF.

The genes are TRBV11-2 and TRBJ2-1; 7 bases agree with TRBD2. There are 14 residues in the CDR3. J gave up 13 bases and V 1 base, and 10 bases lay outside the gene matches. The germline gives CDR1 SGHAT, CDR2 FQNNGV. This chain's CDR3 is CASSLAGAGSHQFF. CDR3 DNA: TGTGCCAGCAGCTTAGCAGGAGCGGGGTCGCATCAGTTCTTC.

The rearrangement joins TRBV28 to TRBJ2-5; 7 positions agree with TRBD2. The V segment lost 8 bases and the J segment 4 bases; nucleotides outside the gene matches: 7. The CDR3 spans 13 residues. The germline CDR1 and CDR2 sequences are MDHEN and SYDVKM. The CDR3 DNA reads TGTGCCAGCGCGGGAGCGGGGCGAGAGACCCAGTACTTC. It yields the protein CASAGAGRETQYF.

CDR3: CSVEHWDRVSLNEQFF. The CDR3 nucleotides are TGCAGCGTTGAGCATTGGGACAGGGTTTCGTTGAATGAGCAGTTCTTC. This sequence joins TRBV29-1 and TRBJ2-1, with 9 bases aligning to TRBD1. V shed 3 bases, J shed 7 bases, and the junction held 13 bases outside the gene matches. CDR1 is SQVTM, CDR2 ANQGSEA, per germline. The CDR3 loop spans 16 amino acids.

V gene TRBV6-2 or TRBV6-3 combines with J gene TRBJ1-2; 7 bases fit TRBD1. Germline CDR1 is MNHEY and CDR2 is SVGEGT. Losses at the gene ends were 2 bases for V and 4 bases for J; bases not matched to a gene: 7. The CDR3 is 15 residues long. CDR3: CASSYERQGRYGYTF. As DNA, the CDR3 is TGTGCCAGCAGTTACGAACGACAGGGCCGCTATGGCTACACCTTC.

This chain joins TRBV28 and TRBJ1-2, with D unclear. V was trimmed by 5 bases and J by 8 bases, leaving 9 bases between them. CDR1 is MDHEN, CDR2 SYDVKM, per germline. CDR3 length: 11 residues. The CDR3: CASSTANGYTF. CDR3 in DNA: TGTGCCAGCAGTACCGCCAACGGCTACACCTTC.

This chain links TRBV9 with TRBJ2-1, with 8 bases aligning to TRBD1. This CDR3 comprises 16 residues. Germline V lookup: CDR1 SGDLS, CDR2 YYNGEE. Germline trimming cut 3 bases from V and 2 bases from J; bases unmatched to any gene: 7. CDR3 sequence reads: CASSASGTGAYNEQFF. CDR3 nucleotide sequence: TGTGCCAGCAGCGCCTCCGGGACAGGAGCCTACAATGAGCAGTTCTTC.

The chain uses TRBV29-1 and TRBJ2-3; D uncertain. Trimming left V 0 bases short and J 1 base short, with 11 bases between. Germline V gene lookup returns CDR1 SQVTM and CDR2 ANQGSEA. This CDR3 region has 15 residues. Written as DNA, the CDR3 is TGCAGCGTTGAAGAGGGTCAGAAGGGCACAGATACGCAGTATTTT. It yields the protein CSVEEGQKGTDTQYF.

This chain joins TRBV10-1 and TRBJ1-2, with D perhaps TRBD1 (6 bases). Trimming took 3 bases from V and 7 from J, leaving 12 bases between them. The CDR3 extends over 13 amino acids. Germline V gene data show CDR1 as WNHNN and CDR2 as SYGVQD (reference sequence). CDR3: CASSENRVGGYTF. The CDR3 DNA reads as TGCGCCAGCAGTGAAAACAGGGTTGGTGGCTACACCTTC.

V gene TRBV3-1 (or the pseudogene TRBV3-2) combines with J gene TRBJ1-2, with a possible D match to TRBD1 (6 bases). Trimming removed 4 bases from V and 8 bases from J, with 17 bases in between. The germline V gene encodes CDR1 LGHDT and CDR2 YNNKEL (reference sequence). This CDR3 is 14 amino acids long. CDR3 nucleotides: TGTGCCAGCAGCCTCCCGGGGGGCGCGAAAGGCTACACCTTC. Translation gives CASSLPGGAKGYTF.

This clone was observed once. The chain joins TRBV4-2 to TRBJ2-1; 12 bases are shared with TRBD2. The CDR3 is made up of 16 amino acids. The junction had 4 bases not matched to a gene; V was cut back by 0 bases and J by 7 bases. Germline V CDR1 and CDR2: LGHNA, YNFKEQ. The CDR3 region has the DNA TGTGCCAGCAGCCAAGAAAGGACTAGCGGGGTTAATGAGCAGTTCTTC. This codes for CASSQERTSGVNEQFF.

The table lists this clone with a count of one. The rearrangement joins TRBV10-2 to TRBJ2-1, with D possibly TRBD1 on 5 matching bases. Per germline, CDR1 WSHSY and CDR2 SAAADI. This CDR3 has 12 residues. V was trimmed by 7 bases and J by 9 bases, leaving 13 bases between them. CDR3 coding DNA: TGCGCCAGCATCAGTCCGACAGCTGAGCAGTTCTTC. Protein: CASISPTAEQFF.

The chain carries TRBV19 and TRBJ2-7; 8 bases are a match to TRBD1. CDR3 length: 13 residues. V lost 4 bases, J lost 5 bases, and 4 bases stayed unmatched. Per the germline V gene, CDR1 is LNHDA and CDR2 is SQIVND (reference sequence). The CDR3 sequence: CASSTRTGNEQYF. CDR3 nucleotides: TGTGCCAGTAGTACCCGGACAGGGAACGAGCAGTACTTC.

The chain is built from TRBV28 and TRBJ1-2; maybe TRBD1 (5 bases). V shed 6 bases and J shed 4 bases, with 21 bases lying between them. The germline CDR1 and CDR2 sequences are MDHEN and SYDVKM. This CDR3 contains 16 residues. The CDR3 reads CASRETGTRGSYGYTF. In nucleotides, the CDR3 is TGTGCCAGCAGGGAAACGGGGACCCGCGGTTCCTATGGCTACACCTTC.

J is TRBJ2-7 and V is TRBV7-9; 13 bases map to TRBD2. V lost 4 bases, J lost 7 bases, and 7 bases stayed unmatched. CDR1 is SEHNR, CDR2 FQNEAQ, per germline (reference sequence). This CDR3 spans 15 amino acids. Written as DNA, the CDR3 is TGTGCCAGCAGCTCGTCTCCGGGACTAGCGGGGGAGCAGTACTTC. Its translation: CASSSSPGLAGEQYF. The full variable domain, with the rest looked up from reference TRBV7-9 and TRBJ2-7, is DTGVSQNPRHKITKRGQNVTFRCDPISEHNRLYWYRQTLGQGPEFLTYFQNEAQLEKSRLLSDRFSAERPKGSFSTLEIQRTEQGDSAMYLCASSSSPGLAGEQYFGPGTRLTVT.

This clone was recorded a few times. The CDR3 spells CASSRTGTGNSGNTIYF. CDR3 nucleotides: TGTGCCAGCAGTCGCACCGGGACAGGGAACTCTGGAAACACCATATATTTT. V gene TRBV6-6 combines with J gene TRBJ1-3; 9 nucleotides align to TRBD1. V lost 5 bases, J lost 0 bases, and 8 bases stayed unmatched. The CDR3 contains 17 residues. Germline CDR1 and CDR2: MNHNY and SVGAGI (reference sequence).

The count of this clone is one. This rearrangement joins TRBV4-3 to TRBJ1-4, with 7 bases that match TRBD1. Germline CDR1 reads LGHNA; CDR2 reads YSLEER. The CDR3 has 16 amino acids. The V segment lost 0 bases and the J segment 8 bases; nucleotides outside the gene matches: 9. The CDR3 region has the DNA TGCGCCAGCAGCCAAGATCTCACCAGGGGGAACGAAAAACTGTTTTTT. Its protein is CASSQDLTRGNEKLFF.

The table lists this clone with a few counts. V gene TRBV7-6 combines with J gene TRBJ2-1; perhaps TRBD1 as D (7 bases). The length of the CDR3 is 16 residues. V was clipped by 5 bases and J by 7 bases, with 21 bases between them. Germline assignment: CDR1 SGHVS and CDR2 FNYEAQ. The CDR3 loop reads CASSPPRGRGENEQFF. The CDR3 DNA sequence: TGTGCCAGCAGCCCCCCCCGCGGCAGGGGGGAAAATGAGCAGTTCTTC.